Listed below are T cell receptor beta chains from one sample, sequenced in a study of neurological immune-mediated disorders. TCRdb reprocessed the 5' RACE reads via MiXCR and lists one record per CDR3 protein. The sample has 35,000 to 40,000 distinct CDR3 sequences, 9.5% to 13% seen once. The sequenced sample consisted of CD4+ T cells from blood. These receptor sequences come from a woman in her 30s with HTLV-1-associated myelopathy (HAM/TSP). The CDR3 runs from the conserved cysteine through the conserved F or W. The D gene is left open where the match is weak. Some rows have no size entry. The others give once, few or many, or a class for an expanded clone.

D | J | size | V | DNA | CDR3
NA | TRBJ1-2 | many | TRBV4-2 | TGTGCCAGCAGCCAAGTTTGGAGTTCGTCCTATGGCTACACCTTC | CASSQVWSSSYGYTF
NA | TRBJ2-1 | many | TRBV2 | TGTGCCAGCACAAGAGAGGCGGGGCCCGGTGAGCAGTTCTTC | CASTREAGPGEQFF
TRBD1 | TRBJ2-7 | many | TRBV10-2 | TGCGCCAGCAGTCGACAGGGTATCCACGAGCAGTACTTC | CASSRQGIHEQYF
TRBD2 | TRBJ2-1 | few | TRBV20-1 | TGCAGTGCTAGAGGTAGCGGGGGACCCTCCTACAATGAGCAGTTCTTC | CSARGSGGPSYNEQFF
NA | TRBJ2-3 | many | TRBV20-1 | TGCAGTGCTAGTCTCAGAAACACGCAGTATTTT | CSASLRNTQYF
NA | TRBJ2-7 | many | TRBV18 | TGTGCCAGCTCACCTGGACCCGAGCAGTACTTC | CASSPGPEQYF
TRBD1 | TRBJ2-2 | many | TRBV24-1 | TGTGCCACCAGTGATCATGTTCGACAGGGGGACACCGGGGAGCTGTTTTTT | CATSDHVRQGDTGELFF
NA | TRBJ2-3 | many | TRBV7-3 | TGTGCCAGCAGCTTAAGTTTTCCCGCATTTACGCAGTATTTT | CASSLSFPAFTQYF
NA | TRBJ2-5 | many | TRBV20-1 | TGCAGTGCTAGAGATTTTTTGGACCTCGGAAAGGAGACCCAGTACTTC | CSARDFLDLGKETQYF
TRBD2 | TRBJ2-7 | many | TRBV30 | TGTGCCTGGAGGAAATGGGGGGGGGTATTCGACGAGCAGTACTTC | CAWRKWGGVFDEQYF
NA | TRBJ2-2 | many | TRBV7-2 | TGTGCCAGCAGCTTACAGGGATTCCTCGGGGAGCTGTTTTTT | CASSLQGFLGELFF
TRBD1 | TRBJ2-7 | NA | TRBV6-5 | TGTGCCAGCAGGGCCCCAGGGACAGGGATTAAGCAGTACTTC | CASRAPGTGIKQYF
NA | TRBJ1-2 | many | TRBV5-6 | TGTGCCAGCAGCGGGGGATTGATCGGAAACTATGGCTACACCTTC | CASSGGLIGNYGYTF
TRBD1 | TRBJ2-7 | many | TRBV5-1 | TGCGCCAGCAGCCCTGGACAGGGTAGGACCTACGAGCAGTACTTC | CASSPGQGRTYEQYF
TRBD1 | TRBJ1-5 | many | TRBV12-3/TRBV12-4 | TGTGCCAGCAGCCCGGGACAGAGTTGGAGCAATCAGCCCCAGCATTTT | CASSPGQSWSNQPQHF
NA | TRBJ1-2 | many | TRBV20-1 | TGCAGTGCTAGAGAACCAGTAAACTATGGCTACACCTTC | CSAREPVNYGYTF